The sequence of this T cell receptor (beta chain) was determined in a study of radiation and T cells in renal cell carcinoma. Specified time point: blood 4 weeks post-SBRT, at nephrectomy. Treatment described: 15 Gy SBRT to primary tumor, nephrectomy 4 weeks later. CDR1 SGHTS and CDR2 YDEGEE come from the germline V gene. Trimming left V 2 bases short and J 0 bases short, with 18 bases between. The CDR3 consists of 19 residues. The protocol was immunoSEQ multiplex PCR, while the TCRdb copy is restricted to in-frame clones and leaves out a portion. The sample consists of over 35,000 clones, roughly 80% of them appearing once.

This clonotype originated in a woman aged 70-85 years with renal cell carcinoma. The starting material was blood, obtained from a patient whose treatment included radiotherapy and nephrectomy. The chain has TRBV5-8 and TRBJ1-6; D is ambiguous. CDR3 in amino acids: CASSLEYGSASSYNSPLHF. The CDR3 DNA reads as TGTGCCAGCAGCTTAGAATACGGGTCGGCCAGCTCCTATAATTCACCCCTCCACTTT.